Sequencing of this T cell receptor (beta chain) was carried out in a study of cytomegalovirus exposure and HLA in healthy donors. CDR1 is LNHDA, CDR2 SQIVND, per germline (reference sequence). The V and J ends lost 7 bases and 0 bases respectively, with 15 bases between them. The length of the CDR3 is 15 residues. This clone was counted between two and nine times. The PCR employed 60 Vbeta primers together with 13 Jbeta primers. Data came from immunoSEQ multiplex PCR; TCRdb stores just in-frame clones and leaves some out. The table lists 150,000 to 200,000 clones, 76% of them singletons. Specimen: PBMCs. The source of this sequence is a woman aged 30 to 39 in good health and CMV-seropositive. The genes are TRBV19 and TRBJ1-2; D is ambiguous. The CDR3 is CASTPGQEANYGYTF. The DNA for the CDR3 is TGTGCCAGTACCCCTGGGCAGGAAGCTAACTATGGCTACACCTTC.